This T cell receptor (beta chain) was documented in a study of OX40 agonist ivuxolimab in advanced cancers. Across the whole study: Dosing consisted of intravenous ivuxolimab at 0.01 to 10 mg/kg every 2 weeks.

The CDR3 spans 21 residues. V gave up 3 bases and J gave up 2 bases; unmatched junction bases: 19. Comments on this clone: Its antigen is not known.

The repertoire was sequenced with immunoSEQ multiplex PCR; TCRdb's copy has only in-frame clones and lacks some. The top ten hold 0.31% of the sample, which has more than 85,000 clones, about 91% seen once. Points from the study as a whole: On average, a greater number of expanded clones characterised CD8+ T cells relative to CD4+.

This clonotype originated in an adult with an advanced solid tumor such as melanoma, head and neck, liver or kidney cancer. The specimen comprised CD4+ or CD8+ T cells sorted from blood, sampled in a trial of the OX40 agonist ivuxolimab. The gene calls are TRBV23-1 and TRBJ2-3, with 11 bases identical to TRBD2. TRBV23-1 is identified as an open reading frame with a role that is uncertain. CDR3 in amino acids: CASSQPKTGTSGRKITDTQYF. The CDR3 DNA is TGCGCCAGCAGTCAGCCGAAAACCGGGACTAGCGGTCGAAAGATCACAGATACGCAGTATTTT.